The 23 T cell receptor beta chains below come from one sample, sequenced in a study of blood T cell repertoires in COVID-19. The repertoire was sequenced with immunoSEQ multiplex PCR; TCRdb's copy has only in-frame clones and lacks some. This table has under 150,000 clones, about 88% appearing once. Material: peripheral blood. All receptors derive from a woman in her 70s who had recovered from COVID-19.

The chain carries TRBV7-2 and TRBJ2-2; D gene uncertain. V lost 5 bases and J 0 bases, leaving 13 bases between the germline ends. The CDR3 sequence is 16 residues long. Germline CDR1 reads SGHTA; CDR2 reads FQGNSA. The CDR3 loop is CASSTQPAANTGELFF. CDR3 nucleotides: TGTGCCAGCAGCACTCAACCCGCCGCGAACACCGGGGAGCTGTTTTTT.

The chain uses TRBV5-5 and TRBJ1-4; D gene uncertain. Germline assignment: CDR1 SGHKS and CDR2 YYEKEE (reference sequence). This CDR3 is built from 13 residues. V was cut by 1 base and J by 7 bases, with 8 bases left in between. CDR3 in DNA: TGTGCCAGCAGCTTGTTCTTCCGTGAAAAACTGTTTTTT. Residues: CASSLFFREKLFF. Full variable domain (missing parts from reference TRBV5-5 and TRBJ1-4): DAGVTQSPTHLIKTRGQQVTLRCSPISGHKSVSWYQQVLGQGPQFIFQYYEKEERGRGNFPDRFSARQFPNYSSELNVNALLLGDSALYLCASSLFFREKLFFGSGTQLSVL.

The rearrangement uses TRBV5-1 and TRBJ2-7; TRBD2 might be the D (5 bases). V lost 3 bases and J lost 2, with 15 bases in between. Looked up from germline, CDR1 is SGHRS and CDR2 is YFSETQ. The CDR3 totals 15 residues. CDR3 DNA sequence: TGCGCCAGCAGCTCGGGATGGATCCCTACCTACGAGCAGTACTTC. As protein: CASSSGWIPTYEQYF.

This chain uses TRBV7-2 with TRBJ2-4, with 8 nucleotides matching TRBD2. With 5 bases clipped from V and 0 bases from J, the junction kept 12 bases outside the gene matches. The CDR3 consists of 18 residues. Per the germline V gene, CDR1 is SGHTA and CDR2 is FQGNSA. The CDR3 is CASSPPRGAGGAKNIQYF. For the CDR3, the DNA is TGTGCCAGCAGCCCACCCCGAGGTGCGGGGGGAGCCAAAAACATTCAGTACTTC.

This chain links TRBV29-1 with TRBJ1-1; D might be TRBD1 (5 bases). Trimming cost V 4 bases and J 5 bases, with 14 bases left between them. Germline V gene data show CDR1 as SQVTM and CDR2 as ANQGSEA. The CDR3 consists of 13 residues. CDR3: CSVVQAARTEAFF. The DNA of the CDR3 is TGCAGCGTTGTACAGGCGGCGAGGACTGAAGCTTTCTTT.

This chain joins TRBV2 and TRBJ2-6, with D maybe TRBD2 (6 bases). In germline, CDR1 is SNHLY, CDR2 FYNNEI. V lost 3 bases, J lost 1 base, and 7 bases lay in between. The CDR3 runs to 15 residues. DNA for the CDR3: TGTGCCAGCAGTGATCGGGGGTCTGGGGCCAACGTCCTGACTTTC. It encodes CASSDRGSGANVLTF. The full variable domain, rest sourced from reference TRBV2 and TRBJ2-6, is EPEVTQTPSHQVTQMGQEVILRCVPISNHLYFYWYRQILGQKVEFLVSFYNNEISEKSEIFDDQFSVERPDGSNFTLKIRSTKLEDSAMYFCASSDRGSGANVLTFGAGSRLTVL.

This chain uses TRBV28 with TRBJ2-3; perhaps TRBD1 as D (5 bases). CDR1 and CDR2 from the germline V gene are MDHEN and SYDVKM. This CDR3 is 14 amino acids long. V was trimmed by 5 bases and J by 4 bases, leaving 13 bases between them. The CDR3 region is CASSPWTYADTQYF. CDR3 in DNA: TGTGCCAGCAGTCCCTGGACATACGCAGATACGCAGTATTTT.

The gene calls are TRBV7-8 and TRBJ1-2; a weak D match, TRBD1 (6 bases). The CDR3 totals 14 residues. From germline, CDR1 is SGHVS and CDR2 FQNEAQ. V was trimmed by 5 bases and J by 7 bases, leaving 17 bases between them. CDR3: CASSPSHREGGYTF. DNA for the CDR3: TGTGCCAGCAGCCCTTCCCACAGGGAGGGTGGCTACACCTTC.

The gene calls are TRBV6-6 and TRBJ1-5; 9 positions match TRBD1. With 5 bases clipped from V and 0 bases from J, the junction kept 23 bases outside the gene matches. Germline values: CDR1 MNHNY, CDR2 SVGAGI (reference sequence). The CDR3 totals 22 residues. CDR3 in amino acids: CASSQYPLLPGQGYYSNQPQHF. CDR3 DNA: TGTGCCAGCAGTCAATACCCTTTACTACCGGGACAGGGATACTATAGCAATCAGCCCCAGCATTTT.

The CDR3 loop reads CASSGLASTDTQYF. CDR3 coding DNA: TGTGCCAGCTCCGGACTAGCGAGCACAGATACGCAGTATTTT. This chain connects TRBV27 to TRBJ2-3; 9 bases line up with TRBD2. This CDR3 region has 14 residues. From germline, CDR1 is MNHEY and CDR2 SMNVEV (reference sequence). V lost 8 bases, J lost 0 bases, and 3 bases stayed unmatched.

The chain employs TRBV24-1 and TRBJ2-5; 8 bases are shared with TRBD1. The CDR3 has 15 amino acids. Germline CDR1 reads KGHDR; CDR2 reads SFDVKD. V lost 3 bases to trimming and J lost 5 bases; unmatched junction nucleotides: 7. CDR3 in amino acids: CATSDPPTGGETQYF. For the CDR3, the DNA is TGTGCCACCAGTGATCCTCCAACAGGGGGGGAGACCCAGTACTTC.

The V call is TRBV14, the J call TRBJ2-5, with TRBD2 matching 11 bases. The CDR3 spans 15 residues. Germline assignment: CDR1 SGHDN and CDR2 FVKESK. The V and J ends lost 4 bases and 4 bases, in that order; junction bases with no gene match: 5. CDR3 nucleotide sequence: TGTGCCAGCAGCCGTACTAGCGGGAGCGGAGAGACCCAGTACTTC. Translating it yields CASSRTSGSGETQYF.

The chain links TRBV2 to TRBJ2-1; weak D call: TRBD2 (5 bases). This CDR3 region has 15 residues. The germline CDR1 and CDR2 sequences are SNHLY and FYNNEI. Trimming removed 7 bases from V and 1 base from J, with 14 bases in between. CDR3 nucleotides: TGTGCCAGCACCGGAGGAACACTTTCCTACAATGAGCAGTTCTTC. Protein product: CASTGGTLSYNEQFF. Looking up the rest from reference TRBV2 and TRBJ2-1 gives the full variable domain: EPEVTQTPSHQVTQMGQEVILRCVPISNHLYFYWYRQILGQKVEFLVSFYNNEISEKSEIFDDQFSVERPDGSNFTLKIRSTKLEDSAMYFCASTGGTLSYNEQFFGPGTRLTVL.

J is TRBJ2-5 and V is TRBV5-6; TRBD1 matches at 10 bases. V was clipped by 1 base and J by 5 bases; unmatched bases: 11. There are 17 residues in the CDR3. From germline, CDR1 is SGHDT and CDR2 YYEEEE. The CDR3 sequence is CASSLKGQGLVKETQYF. The DNA for the CDR3 is TGTGCCAGCAGCTTGAAGGGACAGGGGCTCGTTAAGGAGACCCAGTACTTC.

The gene calls are TRBV28 and TRBJ2-7, with D possibly TRBD1 on 5 matching bases. The germline V and J ends were trimmed by 6 bases and 5 bases, with 23 bases remaining between them. The CDR3 length is 16 residues. Germline lookup yields CDR1 MDHEN and CDR2 SYDVKM. The CDR3 region is CASRAPVGVLTHEQYF. The CDR3 bases are TGTGCCAGCAGAGCCCCGGTAGGGGTGTTAACCCACGAGCAGTACTTC. The whole variable domain, filled in from reference TRBV28 and TRBJ2-7, reads DVKVTQSSRYLVKRTGEKVFLECVQDMDHENMFWYRQDPGLGLRLIYFSYDVKMKEKGDIPEGYSVSREKKERFSLILESASTNQTSMYLCASRAPVGVLTHEQYFGPGTRLTVT.

The chain has TRBV18 and TRBJ2-2, with TRBD1 as a possible D gene (5 bases). The germline V and J ends were trimmed by 3 bases and 4 bases, with 12 bases remaining between them. The length of the CDR3 is 15 residues. CDR1 and CDR2 (germline): KGHSH, LQKENI. The CDR3 DNA reads TGTGCCAGCTCACCTTCCCAGGGTAGCACCGGGGAGCTGTTTTTT. As protein: CASSPSQGSTGELFF.

The chain combines TRBV4-1 with TRBJ1-1; no definite D call. Germline CDR1 is MGHRA and CDR2 is YSYEKL. The CDR3 is 13 residues long. Trimming stripped 5 bases from V and 0 bases from J, with 7 bases between. This CDR3 is CASSTQVNTEAFF. In nucleotides, the CDR3 is TGCGCCAGCAGCACTCAAGTGAACACTGAAGCTTTCTTT.

The V call is TRBV11-3, the J call TRBJ2-7; TRBD2 is a possible D gene (5 bases). Trimming cost V 1 base and J 7 bases, with 11 bases left between them. The germline CDR1 and CDR2 sequences are SGHNT and YENEEA. This CDR3 comprises 13 residues. The CDR3 loop is CASSLGPQREQYF. CDR3 nucleotides: TGTGCCAGCAGCTTAGGGCCCCAGCGGGAGCAGTACTTC.

This chain links TRBV28 with TRBJ2-5; D might be TRBD1 (6 bases). The CDR3 has 13 residues. Trimming took 10 bases from V and 6 from J, leaving 18 bases between them. Germline CDR1 and CDR2: MDHEN and SYDVKM. CDR3 DNA: TGTGCCACTATAAACCGGGACATAAAGACCCAGTACTTC. Its protein is CATINRDIKTQYF.

The chain links TRBV9 to TRBJ1-3, with 7 positions matching TRBD1. With 4 bases clipped from V and 3 bases from J, the junction kept 7 bases outside the gene matches. Germline loops: CDR1 SGDLS, CDR2 YYNGEE. CDR3 size: 15 residues. The CDR3 DNA reads TGTGCCAGCAGCCCACGTCGGGACAGTGGAAACACCATATATTTT. As protein: CASSPRRDSGNTIYF.

The CDR3 bases are TGTGCCACCAGCAGAGATCTGGGCAGCTCTGGGGCCAACGTCCTGACTTTC. This encodes CATSRDLGSSGANVLTF. The V call is TRBV15, the J call TRBJ2-6; D is ambiguous. This CDR3 comprises 17 residues. Germline loops: CDR1 LNHNV, CDR2 YYDKDF (reference sequence). The ends were cut back, 0 bases at V and 0 bases at J, with 9 bases in the middle.

The chain couples TRBV5-5 to TRBJ1-6, with D perhaps TRBD1 (5 bases). Germline CDR1 is SGHKS and CDR2 is YYEKEE (reference sequence). CDR3 length equals 17 residues. Between the trimmed V and J ends, which lost 0 bases and 0 bases, there was a span of 10 bases. Written as DNA, the CDR3 is TGTGCCAGCAGCTTGGACCGACAGAGCTCCTATAATTCACCCCTCCACTTT. Protein sequence: CASSLDRQSSYNSPLHF.

The chain has TRBV2 and TRBJ2-1; 9 nucleotides line up with TRBD2. Germline-derived CDR1 and CDR2 are SNHLY and FYNNEI. This CDR3 has 13 amino acids. Trimming removed 6 bases from V and 7 bases from J; junction bases left unmatched: 4. The DNA for the CDR3 is TGTGCCAGCAGGCTAGCGGGGATGAATGAGCAGTTCTTC. Translating it yields CASRLAGMNEQFF.